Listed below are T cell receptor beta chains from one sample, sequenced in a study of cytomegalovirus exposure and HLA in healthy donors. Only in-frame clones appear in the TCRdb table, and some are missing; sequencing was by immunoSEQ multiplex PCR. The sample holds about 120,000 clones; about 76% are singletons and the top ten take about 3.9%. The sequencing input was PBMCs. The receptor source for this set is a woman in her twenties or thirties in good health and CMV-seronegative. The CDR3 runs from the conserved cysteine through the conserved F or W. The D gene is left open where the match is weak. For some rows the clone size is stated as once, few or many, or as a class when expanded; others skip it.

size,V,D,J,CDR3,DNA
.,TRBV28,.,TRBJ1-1,CASSPGVTEAFF,TGTGCCAGCAGCCCAGGGGTCACTGAAGCTTTCTTT
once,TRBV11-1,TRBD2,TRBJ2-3,CASSQTSGYDTDTQYF,TGTGCCAGCAGTCAGACTAGCGGCTACGACACAGATACGCAGTATTTT
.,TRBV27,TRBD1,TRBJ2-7,CASSPGTGNYEQYF,TGTGCCAGCAGTCCCGGGACAGGAAACTACGAGCAGTACTTC
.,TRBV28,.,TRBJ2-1,CASVSGKQRYNEQFF,TGTGCCAGTGTAAGCGGCAAACAGAGGTACAATGAGCAGTTCTTC
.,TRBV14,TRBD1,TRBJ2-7,CASSPLRGQKEYEQYF,TGTGCCAGCAGCCCTCTAAGGGGACAGAAGGAATACGAGCAGTACTTC
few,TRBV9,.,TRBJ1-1,CASSVEEDSNTEAFF,TGTGCCAGCAGCGTAGAAGAGGACAGCAACACTGAAGCTTTCTTT
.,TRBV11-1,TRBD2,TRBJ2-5,CASSLKAGDSETQYF,TGTGCCAGCAGCCTAAAAGCGGGAGATTCAGAGACCCAGTACTTC
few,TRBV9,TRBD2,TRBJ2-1,CASSVWGTSGENEQFF,TGTGCCAGCAGCGTATGGGGGACTAGCGGAGAAAATGAGCAGTTCTTC
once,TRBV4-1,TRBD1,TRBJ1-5,CASSQGDRSDQPQHF,TGCGCCAGCAGCCAAGGGGACAGGTCAGATCAGCCCCAGCATTTT
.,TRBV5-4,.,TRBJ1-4,CASSLDSGRGEKLFF,TGTGCCAGCAGCTTGGATTCAGGGCGGGGTGAAAAACTGTTTTTT
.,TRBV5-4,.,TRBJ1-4,CASSSKTGLPNEKLFF,TGTGCCAGCAGCTCAAAAACAGGGTTGCCTAATGAAAAACTGTTTTTT
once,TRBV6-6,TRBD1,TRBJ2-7,CASRSGGQGVDEQYF,TGTGCCAGCAGATCCGGGGGACAGGGGGTGGACGAGCAGTACTTC
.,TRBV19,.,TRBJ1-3,CASRSGYSGNTIYF,TGTGCCAGTAGGTCCGGGTACTCTGGAAACACCATATATTTT
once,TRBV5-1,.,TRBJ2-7,CASSLEWSSYEQYF,TGCGCCAGCAGCTTAGAATGGAGCTCCTACGAGCAGTACTTC
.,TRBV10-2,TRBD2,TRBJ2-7,CASSELAGISYEQYF,TGCGCCAGCAGTGAGCTAGCGGGGATTTCCTACGAGCAGTACTTC
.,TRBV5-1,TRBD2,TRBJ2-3,CASSYKTSGITDTQYF,TGCGCCAGCAGCTACAAAACTAGCGGCATCACAGATACGCAGTATTTT
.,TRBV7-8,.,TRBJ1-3,CASREVAGSGNTIYF,TGTGCCAGCAGGGAGGTCGCAGGAAGTGGAAACACCATATATTTT
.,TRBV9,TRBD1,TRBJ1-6,CASSGQGGTSPLHF,TGTGCCAGCAGCGGACAGGGGGGGACTTCACCCCTCCACTTT
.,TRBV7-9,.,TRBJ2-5,CASSLGLLPQETQYF,TGTGCCAGCAGCCTAGGGCTTCTCCCACAAGAGACCCAGTACTTC
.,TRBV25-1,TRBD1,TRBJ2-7,CASSMGTAYEQYF,TGTGCCAGCAGCATGGGGACAGCCTACGAGCAGTACTTC
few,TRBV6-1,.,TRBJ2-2,CASSDSQGHTGELFF,TGTGCCAGCAGTGACTCCCAGGGGCACACCGGGGAGCTGTTTTTT
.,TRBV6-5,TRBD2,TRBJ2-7,CAVTSGNEQYF,TGTGCCGTAACTAGCGGGAACGAGCAGTACTTC
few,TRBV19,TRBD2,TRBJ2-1,CATTRLAGLGEQFF,TGTGCCACTACGCGGTTAGCGGGGCTGGGGGAGCAGTTCTTC
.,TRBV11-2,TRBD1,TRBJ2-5,CASTTGTGVRETQYF,TGTGCCAGCACTACCGGGACAGGGGTCCGAGAGACCCAGTACTTC
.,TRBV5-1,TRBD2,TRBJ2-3,CASLPGTIFTDTQYF,TGCGCCAGCCTCCCCGGGACTATCTTCACAGATACGCAGTATTTT
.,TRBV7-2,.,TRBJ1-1,CASSYMAGTKGRVTEAFF,TGTGCCAGCAGCTACATGGCCGGGACAAAGGGGCGGGTCACTGAAGCTTTCTTT
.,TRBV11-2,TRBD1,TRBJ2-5,CASSPGQGRETQYF,TGTGCCAGCAGCCCGGGACAGGGGAGAGAGACCCAGTACTTC
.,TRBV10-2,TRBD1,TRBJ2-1,CASRLPGQSLNEQFF,TGCGCCAGCAGACTACCGGGACAGAGTCTTAATGAGCAGTTCTTC
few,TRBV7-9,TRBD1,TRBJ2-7,CASRGQGIYEQYF,TGTGCCAGCCGGGGACAGGGGATCTACGAGCAGTACTTC
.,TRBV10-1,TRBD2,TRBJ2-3,CASSESTSGRARYVADTQYF,TGCGCCAGCAGTGAGTCGACTAGCGGGAGGGCCAGATATGTAGCAGATACGCAGTATTTT
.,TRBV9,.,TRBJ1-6,CASSVVAENSPLHF,TGTGCCAGCAGCGTAGTGGCGGAAAATTCACCCCTCCACTTT
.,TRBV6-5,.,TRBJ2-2,CASMGALGELFF,TGTGCCAGCATGGGAGCTCTCGGGGAGCTGTTTTTT
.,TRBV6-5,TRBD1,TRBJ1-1,CASSYRDRGDTEAFF,TGTGCCAGCAGTTATCGGGACAGGGGGGACACTGAAGCTTTCTTT
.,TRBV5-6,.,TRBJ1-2,CASSATGVAVDGYTF,TGTGCCAGCAGCGCCACAGGAGTTGCTGTGGATGGCTACACCTTC
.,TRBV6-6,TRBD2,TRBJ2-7,CASSTGLAATYEQYF,TGTGCCAGCAGTACGGGACTAGCGGCCACCTACGAGCAGTACTTC
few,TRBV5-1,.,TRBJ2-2,CASSLETRANTGELFF,TGCGCCAGCAGCTTGGAGACTAGGGCGAACACCGGGGAGCTGTTTTTT
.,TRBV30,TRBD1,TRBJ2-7,CAWRTGDEQYF,TGTGCCTGGCGTACAGGGGACGAGCAGTACTTC
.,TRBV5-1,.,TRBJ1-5,CASSLDGQPNQPQHF,TGCGCCAGCAGCTTGGATGGACAGCCAAATCAGCCCCAGCATTTT
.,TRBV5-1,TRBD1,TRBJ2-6,CASSSDPGQGSSGANVLTF,TGCGCCAGCAGCTCCGATCCGGGACAGGGGAGCTCTGGGGCCAACGTCCTGACTTTC
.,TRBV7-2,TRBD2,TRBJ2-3,CASSPSSGRLDTQYF,TGTGCCAGCAGCCCCTCTAGCGGGAGGTTAGATACGCAGTATTTT
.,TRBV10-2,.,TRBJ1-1,CASSESIAEAFF,TGCGCCAGCAGTGAGTCAATAGCTGAAGCTTTCTTT
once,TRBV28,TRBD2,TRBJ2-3,CASSVGGAASTDTQYF,TGTGCCAGCAGCGTCGGGGGGGCTGCGAGCACAGATACGCAGTATTTT
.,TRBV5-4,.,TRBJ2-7,CASSLWLLGNEQYF,TGTGCCAGCAGCCTTTGGCTCCTCGGGAACGAGCAGTACTTC
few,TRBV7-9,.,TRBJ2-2,CASSGQASNDPGELFF,TGTGCCAGCAGCGGGCAGGCTAGCAATGATCCCGGGGAGCTGTTTTTT